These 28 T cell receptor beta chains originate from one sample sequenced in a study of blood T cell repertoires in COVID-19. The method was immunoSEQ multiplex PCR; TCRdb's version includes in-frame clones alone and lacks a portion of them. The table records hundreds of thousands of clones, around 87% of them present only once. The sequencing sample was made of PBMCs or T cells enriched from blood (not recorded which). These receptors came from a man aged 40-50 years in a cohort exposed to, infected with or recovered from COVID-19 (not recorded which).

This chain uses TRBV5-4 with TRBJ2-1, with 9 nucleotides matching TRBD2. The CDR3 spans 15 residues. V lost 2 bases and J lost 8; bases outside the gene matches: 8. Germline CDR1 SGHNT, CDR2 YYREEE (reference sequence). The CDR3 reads CASSFGLAGRDEQFF. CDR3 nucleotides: TGTGCCAGCAGCTTTGGTCTAGCGGGAAGGGATGAGCAGTTCTTC. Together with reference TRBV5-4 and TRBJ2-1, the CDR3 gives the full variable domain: ETGVTQSPTHLIKTRGQQVTLRCSSQSGHNTVSWYQQALGQGPQFIFQYYREEENGRGNFPPRFSGLQFPNYSSELNVNALELDDSALYLCASSFGLAGRDEQFFGPGTRLTVL.

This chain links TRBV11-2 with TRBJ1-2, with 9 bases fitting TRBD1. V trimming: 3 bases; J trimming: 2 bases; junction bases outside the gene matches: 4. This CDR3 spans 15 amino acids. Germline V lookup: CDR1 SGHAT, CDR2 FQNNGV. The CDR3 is CASSLAGTGNYGYTF. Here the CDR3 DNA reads TGTGCCAGCAGCTTGGCCGGGACAGGGAACTATGGCTACACCTTC.

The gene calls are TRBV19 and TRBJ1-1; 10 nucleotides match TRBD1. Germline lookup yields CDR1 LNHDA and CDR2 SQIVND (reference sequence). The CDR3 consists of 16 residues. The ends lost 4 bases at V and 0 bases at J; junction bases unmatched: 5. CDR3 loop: CASSKGTGDMNTEAFF. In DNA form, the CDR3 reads TGTGCCAGTAGTAAGGGGACAGGGGACATGAACACTGAAGCTTTCTTT.

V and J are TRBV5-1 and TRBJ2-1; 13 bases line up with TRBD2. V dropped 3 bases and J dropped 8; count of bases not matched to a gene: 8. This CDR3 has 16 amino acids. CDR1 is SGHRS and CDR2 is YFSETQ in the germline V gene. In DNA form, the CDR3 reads TGCGCCAGCAGCTGGTCCGGACTAGCGGGAGTAGATGAGCAGTTCTTC. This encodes CASSWSGLAGVDEQFF.

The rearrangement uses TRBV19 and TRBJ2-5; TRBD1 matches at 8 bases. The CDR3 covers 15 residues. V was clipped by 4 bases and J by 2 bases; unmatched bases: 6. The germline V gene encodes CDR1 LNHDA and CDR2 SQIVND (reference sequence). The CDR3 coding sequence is TGTGCCAGTAGTAGGAAACAGGGGGAACAAGAGACCCAGTACTTC. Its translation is CASSRKQGEQETQYF.

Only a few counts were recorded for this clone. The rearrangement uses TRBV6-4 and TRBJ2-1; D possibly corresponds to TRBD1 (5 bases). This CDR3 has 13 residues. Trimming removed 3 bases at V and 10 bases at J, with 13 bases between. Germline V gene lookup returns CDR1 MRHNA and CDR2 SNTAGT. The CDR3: CASSEQDNREQFF. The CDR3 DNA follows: TGTGCCAGCAGTGAACAGGACAACCGAGAGCAGTTCTTC.

CDR3 bases: TGTGCCAGCAGTGCGCGGGAGGCGGATACGCAGTATTTT. Translated: CASSAREADTQYF. The V call is TRBV2, the J call TRBJ2-3; TRBD2 aligns across 8 bases. Germline values: CDR1 SNHLY, CDR2 FYNNEI. Germline trimming cut 4 bases from V and 6 bases from J; bases unmatched to any gene: 3. This CDR3 spans 13 amino acids.

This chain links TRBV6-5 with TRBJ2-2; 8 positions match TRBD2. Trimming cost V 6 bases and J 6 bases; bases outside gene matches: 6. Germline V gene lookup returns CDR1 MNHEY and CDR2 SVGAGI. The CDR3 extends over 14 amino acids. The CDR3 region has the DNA TGTGCCAGCAGCCTTAGCGGGATGGCCGGGGAGCTGTTTTTT. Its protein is CASSLSGMAGELFF.

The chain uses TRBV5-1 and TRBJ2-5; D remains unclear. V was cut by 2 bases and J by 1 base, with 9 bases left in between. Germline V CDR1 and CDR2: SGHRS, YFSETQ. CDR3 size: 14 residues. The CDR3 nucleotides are TGCGCCAGCAGCTTCCTCACGGGCCAAGAGACCCAGTACTTC. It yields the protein CASSFLTGQETQYF.

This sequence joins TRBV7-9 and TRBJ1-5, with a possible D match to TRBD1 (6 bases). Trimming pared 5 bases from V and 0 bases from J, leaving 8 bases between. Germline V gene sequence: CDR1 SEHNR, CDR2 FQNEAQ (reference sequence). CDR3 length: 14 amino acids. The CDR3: CASSEQGSNQPQHF. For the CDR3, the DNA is TGTGCCAGCAGCGAACAGGGTAGCAATCAGCCCCAGCATTTT.

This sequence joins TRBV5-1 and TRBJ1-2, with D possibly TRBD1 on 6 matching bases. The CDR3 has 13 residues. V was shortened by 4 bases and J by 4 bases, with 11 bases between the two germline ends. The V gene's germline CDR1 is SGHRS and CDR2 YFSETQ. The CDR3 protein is CASSITGTYGYTF. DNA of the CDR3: TGCGCCAGCAGCATCACAGGGACCTATGGCTACACCTTC.

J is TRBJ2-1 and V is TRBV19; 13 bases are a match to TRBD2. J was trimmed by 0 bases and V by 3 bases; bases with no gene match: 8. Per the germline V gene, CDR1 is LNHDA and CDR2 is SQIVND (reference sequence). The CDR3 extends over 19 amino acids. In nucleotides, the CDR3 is TGTGCCAGTAGTATTGGACTAGCGGGAGCGAGAAGCTCCTACAATGAGCAGTTCTTC. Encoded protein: CASSIGLAGARSSYNEQFF.

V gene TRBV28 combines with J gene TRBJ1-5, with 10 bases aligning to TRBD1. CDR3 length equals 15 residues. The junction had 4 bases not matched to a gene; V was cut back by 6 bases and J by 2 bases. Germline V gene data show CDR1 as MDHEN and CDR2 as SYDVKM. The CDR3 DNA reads TGTGCCAGCAGGGGACAGGGGCAGGGCAATCAGCCCCAGCATTTT. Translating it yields CASRGQGQGNQPQHF.

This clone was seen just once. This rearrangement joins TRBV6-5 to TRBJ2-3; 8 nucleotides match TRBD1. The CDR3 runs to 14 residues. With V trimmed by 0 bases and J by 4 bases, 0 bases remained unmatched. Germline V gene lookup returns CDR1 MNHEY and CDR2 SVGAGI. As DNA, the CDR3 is TGTGCCAGCAGTTACTCGACAGGGGCAGATACGCAGTATTTT. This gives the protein CASSYSTGADTQYF.

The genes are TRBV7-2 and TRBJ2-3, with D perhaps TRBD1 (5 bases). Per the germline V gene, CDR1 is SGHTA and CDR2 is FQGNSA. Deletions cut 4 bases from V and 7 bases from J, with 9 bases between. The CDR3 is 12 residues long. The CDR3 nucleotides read TGTGCCAGCAGCTCCAGGGTTCATACGCAGTATTTT. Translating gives CASSSRVHTQYF.

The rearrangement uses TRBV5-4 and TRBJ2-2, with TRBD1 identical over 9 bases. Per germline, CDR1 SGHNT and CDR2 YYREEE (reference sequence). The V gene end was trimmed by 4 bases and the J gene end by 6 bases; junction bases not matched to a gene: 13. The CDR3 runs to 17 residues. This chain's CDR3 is CASSLRPGTGPPGELFF. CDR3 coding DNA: TGTGCCAGCAGCCTGCGACCCGGGACAGGGCCCCCCGGGGAGCTGTTTTTT. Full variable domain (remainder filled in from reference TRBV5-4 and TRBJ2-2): ETGVTQSPTHLIKTRGQQVTLRCSSQSGHNTVSWYQQALGQGPQFIFQYYREEENGRGNFPPRFSGLQFPNYSSELNVNALELDDSALYLCASSLRPGTGPPGELFFGEGSRLTVL.

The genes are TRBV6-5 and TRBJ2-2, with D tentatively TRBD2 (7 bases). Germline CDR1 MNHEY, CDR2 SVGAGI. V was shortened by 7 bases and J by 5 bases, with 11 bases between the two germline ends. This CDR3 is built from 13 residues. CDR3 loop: CASMGGGTGELFF. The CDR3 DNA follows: TGTGCCAGCATGGGAGGGGGTACCGGGGAGCTGTTTTTT.

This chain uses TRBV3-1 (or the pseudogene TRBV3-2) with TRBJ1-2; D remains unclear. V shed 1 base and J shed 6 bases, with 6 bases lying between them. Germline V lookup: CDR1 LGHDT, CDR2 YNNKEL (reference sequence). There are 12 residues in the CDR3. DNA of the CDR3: TGTGCCAGCAGCCAAGGGACTCATGGCTACACCTTC. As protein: CASSQGTHGYTF.

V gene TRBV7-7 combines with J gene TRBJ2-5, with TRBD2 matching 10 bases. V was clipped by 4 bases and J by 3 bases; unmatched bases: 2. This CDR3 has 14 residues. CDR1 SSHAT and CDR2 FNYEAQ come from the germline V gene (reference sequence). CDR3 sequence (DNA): TGTGCCAGCAGCTCGCTAGCGGGGGAAGAGACCCAGTACTTC. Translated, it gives CASSSLAGEETQYF.

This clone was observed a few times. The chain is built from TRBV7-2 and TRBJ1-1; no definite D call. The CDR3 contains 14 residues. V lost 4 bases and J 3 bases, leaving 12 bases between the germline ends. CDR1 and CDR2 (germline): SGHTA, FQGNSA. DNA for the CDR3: TGTGCCAGCAGCTCCGGAGCTAGTTACACTGAAGCTTTCTTT. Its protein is CASSSGASYTEAFF.

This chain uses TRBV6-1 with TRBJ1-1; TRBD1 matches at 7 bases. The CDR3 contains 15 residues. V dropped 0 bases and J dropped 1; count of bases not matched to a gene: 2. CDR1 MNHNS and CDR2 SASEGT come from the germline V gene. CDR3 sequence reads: CASSEAYRGNTEAFF. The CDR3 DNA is TGTGCCAGCAGTGAAGCGTACAGGGGGAACACTGAAGCTTTCTTT.

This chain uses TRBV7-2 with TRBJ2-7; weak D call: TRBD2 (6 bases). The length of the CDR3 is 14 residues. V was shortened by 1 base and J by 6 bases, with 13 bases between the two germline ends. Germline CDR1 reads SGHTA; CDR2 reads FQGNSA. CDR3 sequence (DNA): TGTGCCAGCAGCTTAGTTAGCGGAAGGGCCGAGCAGTACTTC. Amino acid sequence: CASSLVSGRAEQYF.

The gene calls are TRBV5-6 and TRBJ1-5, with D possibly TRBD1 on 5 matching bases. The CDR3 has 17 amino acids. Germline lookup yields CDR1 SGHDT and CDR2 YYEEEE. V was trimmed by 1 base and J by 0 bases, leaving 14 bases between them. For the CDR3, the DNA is TGTGCCAGCAGCTTGAAAGGGGCAGGGCTTAGCAATCAGCCCCAGCATTTT. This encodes CASSLKGAGLSNQPQHF. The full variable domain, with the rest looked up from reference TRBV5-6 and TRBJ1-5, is DAGVTQSPTHLIKTRGQQVTLRCSPKSGHDTVSWYQQALGQGPQFIFQYYEEEERQRGNFPDRFSGHQFPNYSSELNVNALLLGDSALYLCASSLKGAGLSNQPQHFGDGTRLSIL.

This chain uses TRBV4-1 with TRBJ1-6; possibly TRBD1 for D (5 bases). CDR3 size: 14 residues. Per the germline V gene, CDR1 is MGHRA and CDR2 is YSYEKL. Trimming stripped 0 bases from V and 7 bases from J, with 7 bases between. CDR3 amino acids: CASSQDPGNSPLHF. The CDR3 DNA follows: TGCGCCAGCAGCCAAGATCCAGGGAATTCACCCCTCCACTTT.

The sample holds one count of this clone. Here the CDR3 reads CASARRGGTAINNEQFF. The CDR3 DNA follows: TGCGCCAGCGCCCGACGGGGCGGGACAGCCATAAACAATGAGCAGTTCTTC. The rearrangement joins TRBV5-1 to TRBJ2-1, with D possibly being TRBD1 (7 bases). Germline V gene sequence: CDR1 SGHRS, CDR2 YFSETQ. The V end lost 7 bases, the J end lost 5 bases, and 25 bases lay between the germline ends. The CDR3 spans 17 residues.

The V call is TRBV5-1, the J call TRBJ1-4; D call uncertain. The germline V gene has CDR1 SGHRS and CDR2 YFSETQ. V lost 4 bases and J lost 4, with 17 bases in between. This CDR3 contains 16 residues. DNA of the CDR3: TGCGCCAGCAGCCCGGGGAATCTGGCTGGTAATGAAAAACTGTTTTTT. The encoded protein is CASSPGNLAGNEKLFF. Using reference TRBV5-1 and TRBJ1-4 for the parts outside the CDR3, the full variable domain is KAGVTQTPRYLIKTRGQQVTLSCSPISGHRSVSWYQQTPGQGLQFLFEYFSETQRNKGNFPGRFSGRQFSNSRSEMNVSTLELGDSALYLCASSPGNLAGNEKLFFGSGTQLSVL.

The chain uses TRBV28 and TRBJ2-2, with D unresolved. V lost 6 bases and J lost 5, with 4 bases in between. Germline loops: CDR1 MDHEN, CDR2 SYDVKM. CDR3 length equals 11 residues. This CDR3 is CASSSTGELFF. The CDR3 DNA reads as TGTGCCAGCAGCTCTACCGGGGAGCTGTTTTTT. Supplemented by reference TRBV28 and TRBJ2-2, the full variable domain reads DVKVTQSSRYLVKRTGEKVFLECVQDMDHENMFWYRQDPGLGLRLIYFSYDVKMKEKGDIPEGYSVSREKKERFSLILESASTNQTSMYLCASSSTGELFFGEGSRLTVL.

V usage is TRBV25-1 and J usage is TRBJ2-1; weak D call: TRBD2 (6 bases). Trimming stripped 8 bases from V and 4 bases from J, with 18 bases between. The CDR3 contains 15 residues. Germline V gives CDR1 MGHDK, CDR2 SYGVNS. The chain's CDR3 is CASSHPGGVYNEQFF. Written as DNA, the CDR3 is TGTGCCAGCTCCCATCCTGGCGGGGTGTACAATGAGCAGTTCTTC.